These 26 T cell receptor beta chains originate from one sample sequenced in a study of T cells after yellow fever vaccination. TCRdb re-called the 5' RACE reads with MiXCR, one entry per CDR3 protein. Of roughly 500,000 distinct CDR3 sequences in the sample, approximately 21% were seen once. Here the sequenced sample was PBMCs, taken 15 days after the yellow fever booster vaccination. The receptors here all came from a man between 25 and 39 years old who received the YFV17D yellow fever vaccine.

This chain links TRBV6-1 with TRBJ2-5; D not resolved. Germline V gives CDR1 MNHNS, CDR2 SASEGT. The ends were cut back, 6 bases at V and 1 base at J, with 9 bases in the middle. The CDR3 sequence is 13 residues long. The chain's CDR3 is CASSLTIQETQYF. CDR3 bases: TGTGCCAGCAGCCTGACGATCCAAGAGACCCAGTACTTC.

This clonotype was observed a few times. The chain is built from TRBV7-2 and TRBJ2-1; TRBD1 matches at 11 bases. Germline CDR1 SGHTA, CDR2 FQGNSA. The V segment lost 3 bases and the J segment 9 bases; nucleotides outside the gene matches: 4. The CDR3 contains 14 residues. The CDR3 protein is CASSFRTGGSEQFF. DNA for the CDR3: TGTGCCAGCAGCTTTAGGACAGGGGGCAGTGAGCAGTTCTTC.

The chain joins TRBV7-2 to TRBJ2-5; D not resolved. The CDR3 contains 15 residues. The germline V and J ends were trimmed by 5 bases and 1 base, with 14 bases remaining between them. Germline V gene sequence: CDR1 SGHTA, CDR2 FQGNSA. The CDR3 bases are TGTGCCAGCAGCAATCAAAAACGAGCCCAAGAGACCCAGTACTTC. This sequence encodes CASSNQKRAQETQYF.

The chain joins TRBV20-1 to TRBJ2-7; D is ambiguous. In germline, CDR1 is DFQATT, CDR2 SNEGSKA (reference sequence). CDR3 length equals 13 residues. V lost 1 base and J lost 3, with 10 bases in between. The CDR3 sequence: CSARVGRNYEQYF. CDR3 nucleotide sequence: TGCAGTGCTAGAGTGGGCAGGAACTACGAGCAGTACTTC.

The chain employs TRBV2 and TRBJ2-7, with D perhaps matching TRBD1 (5 bases). Germline V gene data show CDR1 as SNHLY and CDR2 as FYNNEI. The CDR3 is made up of 12 amino acids. V was shortened by 9 bases and J by 1 base, with 10 bases between the two germline ends. CDR3: CASLTVSYEQYF. The DNA of the CDR3 is TGTGCCAGTTTGACAGTATCCTACGAGCAGTACTTC.

This clonotype came up a few times. V usage is TRBV7-9 and J usage is TRBJ1-5; TRBD1 agrees at 10 bases. The CDR3 consists of 17 residues. The germline V gene encodes CDR1 SEHNR and CDR2 FQNEAQ (reference sequence). The junction had 13 bases not matched to a gene; V was cut back by 5 bases and J by 6 bases. The DNA for the CDR3 is TGTGCCAGCAGCCTAACTTTCCAGACAGGGGGCGTTCAGCCCCAGCATTTT. It is translated as CASSLTFQTGGVQPQHF.

V usage is TRBV18 and J usage is TRBJ2-7; D is undetermined. The CDR3 is made up of 14 amino acids. The V end was cut by 3 bases, the J end by 4 bases, with 13 bases between. From germline, CDR1 is KGHSH and CDR2 LQKENI. CDR3 sequence (DNA): TGTGCCAGCTCACCGGTCACGAATCCGTACGAGCAGTACTTC. Amino acid sequence: CASSPVTNPYEQYF.

The chain is built from TRBV24-1 and TRBJ2-2; D perhaps matches TRBD2 (5 bases). V was pared by 1 base and J by 4 bases, with 15 bases between. This CDR3 region has 17 residues. Germline lookup yields CDR1 KGHDR and CDR2 SFDVKD. This CDR3 reads CATSDFPVAGVTGELFF. Here the CDR3 DNA reads TGTGCCACCAGTGATTTCCCCGTGGCCGGGGTCACCGGGGAGCTGTTTTTT.

This clonotype showed up just a few times. The chain employs TRBV12-3 or TRBV12-4 and TRBJ2-7; TRBD2 matches at 7 bases. The CDR3 length is 14 residues. The ends lost 3 bases at V and 3 bases at J; junction bases unmatched: 5. The CDR3, as DNA: TGTGCCAGCAGTTTCCGACTAGCAAGCTACGAGCAGTACTTC. This gives the protein CASSFRLASYEQYF.

This rearrangement joins TRBV28 to TRBJ2-3, with D hard to call. The V and J ends lost 7 bases and 11 bases respectively, with 31 bases between them. The CDR3 covers 17 residues. Germline loops: CDR1 MDHEN, CDR2 SYDVKM. CDR3 protein: CASTRGSGPARFAEQYF. As DNA, the CDR3 is TGTGCCAGCACCCGAGGTTCCGGACCGGCCCGGTTCGCCGAGCAGTATTTT.

The CDR3 DNA is TGTGCCAGCTTTCCGGGGGCCGGGGAGCTGTTTTTT. This codes for CASFPGAGELFF. The gene calls are TRBV6-2 or TRBV6-3 and TRBJ2-2; D may be TRBD2 (6 bases). Germline V lookup: CDR1 MNHEY, CDR2 SVGEGT. There are 12 residues in the CDR3. With 8 bases removed from V and 6 bases from J, the gap between germline ends came to 10 bases.

This clonotype was detected a few times. The chain joins TRBV5-1 to TRBJ2-4, with 7 bases lining up with TRBD2. V trimming: 0 bases; J trimming: 7 bases; junction bases outside the gene matches: 4. Germline V gene data show CDR1 as SGHRS and CDR2 as YFSETQ. This CDR3 is built from 14 residues. CDR3 loop: CASSLGSSGNIQYF. CDR3 in DNA: TGCGCCAGCAGCTTGGGGTCTAGCGGTAACATTCAGTACTTC.

This clonotype has a handful of counts. The gene calls are TRBV24-1 and TRBJ2-1, with D perhaps given as TRBD1 or TRBD2 (6 bases each). V lost 5 bases, J lost 8 bases, and 15 bases lay in between. The CDR3 consists of 14 residues. The germline V gene encodes CDR1 KGHDR and CDR2 SFDVKD. DNA of the CDR3: TGTGCCACCAGTGTGCGGAGGGGGTTAGATGAGCAGTTCTTC. As protein: CATSVRRGLDEQFF.

This sequence joins TRBV6-5 and TRBJ2-1; 7 bases map to TRBD1. J lost 5 bases, V lost 0 bases, and 4 bases had no gene match. The CDR3 covers 15 residues. Germline assignment: CDR1 MNHEY and CDR2 SVGAGI. This CDR3 is CASSYSGTENNEQFF. DNA of the CDR3: TGTGCCAGCAGTTACTCGGGGACAGAGAACAATGAGCAGTTCTTC.

The chain joins TRBV12-3 or TRBV12-4 to TRBJ1-6, with 7 bases identical to TRBD1. Trimming cost V 7 bases and J 3 bases; bases outside gene matches: 0. The CDR3 has 13 residues. The CDR3 DNA reads as TGTGCCAGCAACAGGGGCTATAATTCACCCCTCCACTTT. Translating gives CASNRGYNSPLHF.

The rearrangement uses TRBV7-9 and TRBJ1-5; no firm D call. Germline values: CDR1 SEHNR, CDR2 FQNEAQ (reference sequence). Trimming took off 5 bases at V and 3 bases at J, with 14 bases between the two ends. The CDR3 sequence is 15 residues long. CDR3 protein: CASSQVGSSNQPQHF. The DNA for the CDR3 is TGTGCCAGCAGCCAAGTAGGTAGTTCCAATCAGCCCCAGCATTTT.

This sequence joins TRBV29-1 and TRBJ2-1, with 11 bases that match TRBD2. Germline lookup yields CDR1 SQVTM and CDR2 ANQGSEA. This CDR3 spans 11 amino acids. V shed 4 bases, J shed 13 bases, and the junction held 3 bases outside the gene matches. CDR3 in DNA: TGCAGCGTTGGACTAGCGGGACCACAGTTCTTC. It codes for CSVGLAGPQFF.

The chain is built from TRBV25-1 and TRBJ2-2; no firm D call. Germline V lookup: CDR1 MGHDK, CDR2 SYGVNS. V was shortened by 4 bases and J by 0 bases, with 9 bases between the two germline ends. The CDR3 loop spans 15 amino acids. The CDR3 DNA sequence: TGTGCCAGCAGTGCGCATAGCCCGAACACCGGGGAGCTGTTTTTT. Encoded protein: CASSAHSPNTGELFF.

The CDR3 region is CSVTTIMNTEAFF. Here the CDR3 DNA reads TGCAGCGTTACGACAATCATGAACACTGAAGCTTTCTTT. The rearrangement links TRBV29-1 to TRBJ1-1, with D uncertain. Trimming took 5 bases from V and 0 from J, leaving 10 bases between them. CDR1 and CDR2 (germline): SQVTM, ANQGSEA. The CDR3 totals 13 residues. Filled out from reference TRBV29-1 and TRBJ1-1, the complete variable domain reads SAVISQKPSRDICQRGTSLTIQCQVDSQVTMMFWYRQQPGQSLTLIATANQGSEATYESGFVIDKFPISRPNLTFSTLTVSNMSPEDSSIYLCSVTTIMNTEAFFGQGTRLTVV.

This clonotype was counted only a few times. V gene TRBV4-2 combines with J gene TRBJ2-3, with no clear D. Trimming removed 0 bases from V and 0 bases from J, with 7 bases in between. Germline CDR1 LGHNA, CDR2 YNFKEQ. The CDR3 has 15 residues. CDR3 coding DNA: TGTGCCAGCAGCCAAGAGCCGGCAAGCACAGATACGCAGTATTTT. It translates to CASSQEPASTDTQYF.

The rearrangement uses TRBV2 and TRBJ2-7; D might be TRBD1 or TRBD2, each matching 6 bases. The germline V gene encodes CDR1 SNHLY and CDR2 FYNNEI. Trimming pared 4 bases from V and 1 base from J, leaving 20 bases between. There are 17 residues in the CDR3. This CDR3 reads CASSGEKYRGPSYEQYF. In DNA form, the CDR3 reads TGTGCCAGCAGTGGGGAGAAGTACCGGGGGCCATCCTACGAGCAGTACTTC.

This clonotype turned up a few times. This sequence joins TRBV11-2 and TRBJ2-3, with 8 bases matching TRBD1. This CDR3 region has 18 residues. V lost 6 bases to trimming and J lost 0 bases; unmatched junction nucleotides: 14. Germline CDR1 SGHAT, CDR2 FQNNGV. The CDR3 DNA sequence: TGTGCCAGCAGTGGCAGGGGGCGCTGGGCACTGAGCACAGATACGCAGTATTTT. Amino acid sequence: CASSGRGRWALSTDTQYF.

The rearrangement links TRBV20-1 to TRBJ2-7; 7 nucleotides line up with TRBD1. The junction had 5 bases not matched to a gene; V was cut back by 6 bases and J by 0 bases. The CDR3 contains 13 residues. Germline-derived CDR1 and CDR2 are DFQATT and SNEGSKA (reference sequence). CDR3 in amino acids: CSASDRDSYEQYF. The CDR3 DNA follows: TGCAGTGCCAGCGACAGGGACTCCTACGAGCAGTACTTC.

This clonotype was counted between two and nine times. The CDR3 here is CGVFRGKDEQYF. CDR3 DNA sequence: TGCGGGGTTTTCAGGGGTAAAGACGAGCAGTACTTC. The J gene is TRBJ2-7, the V gene TRBV20-1; D possibly corresponds to TRBD1 (6 bases). CDR1 is DFQATT and CDR2 is SNEGSKA in the germline V gene (reference sequence). The length of the CDR3 is 12 residues.

This clonotype has a handful of counts. The rearrangement links TRBV18 to TRBJ2-2, with D maybe TRBD1 (6 bases). The CDR3 loop spans 16 amino acids. Germline V CDR1 and CDR2: KGHSH, LQKENI. Trimming pared 6 bases from V and 1 base from J, leaving 15 bases between. CDR3 DNA: TGTGCCAGCTCGCCGAATCCGGGACAGAACACCGGGGAGCTGTTTTTT. Protein sequence: CASSPNPGQNTGELFF.

This sequence joins TRBV6-6 and TRBJ2-1; no clear D. The CDR3 loop spans 11 amino acids. With 6 bases removed from V and 10 bases from J, the gap between germline ends came to 10 bases. From germline, CDR1 is MNHNY and CDR2 SVGAGI (reference sequence). The CDR3 is CASSPVGEQFF. CDR3 nucleotide sequence: TGTGCCAGCAGCCCGGTGGGGGAGCAGTTCTTC.